A selection of T cell receptor beta chains follows, all from one sample in a study of blood T cell repertoires in COVID-19. Clones were read by immunoSEQ multiplex PCR, and TCRdb kept only the in-frame ones, dropping some. The sample consists of around 300,000 clones, around 87% of them appearing once. Material: PBMCs or T cells enriched from blood (not recorded which). Receptor source: a woman between 18 and 29 years old with acute COVID-19. Both conserved end residues are part of each CDR3. The D gene is left open where the match is weak. Part of the rows lack a size; the others show once, few, many or a class for expanded clones.

TRBJ1-5	.	TRBV5-8	TRBD1	TGTGCCAGTAGCGTGGGACAGGTGGGAAATCAGCCCCAGCATTTT	CASSVGQVGNQPQHF
TRBJ1-1	few	TRBV2	.	TGTGCCAGCAGGGGGGCCTACACTGAAGCTTTCTTT	CASRGAYTEAFF
TRBJ2-5	.	TRBV6-6	.	TGTGCCAGCAGAACATCCGCCGGGGCGGGGAAGACCCAGTACTTC	CASRTSAGAGKTQYF
TRBJ2-7	.	TRBV12-5	.	TGTGCTAGTGGTTTGGTCCAAGTACCCAGACAGACAGACTACGAGCAGTACTTC	CASGLVQVPRQTDYEQYF
TRBJ2-4	.	TRBV2	.	TGTGCCAGCAGTGTCCGGAAGGCGGAAAACATTCAGTACTTC	CASSVRKAENIQYF
TRBJ2-5	.	TRBV19	TRBD1	TGTGCCAGTAGTCAAGGGACAGCGAAAGACGGCGAGACCCAGTACTTC	CASSQGTAKDGETQYF
TRBJ1-5	.	TRBV30	TRBD1	TGTGCCTGGAGTCCGGGACAGGGGGCAGGTCAGCCCCAGCATTTT	CAWSPGQGAGQPQHF
TRBJ2-2	once	TRBV7-9	TRBD1	TGTGCCAGCAGCCCGGGACAGGGGGCGAACACCGGGGAGCTGTTTTTT	CASSPGQGANTGELFF
TRBJ2-5	.	TRBV7-9	.	TGTGCCAGCAGCTTCGGTCTATGGGAGACCCAGTACTTC	CASSFGLWETQYF
TRBJ2-7	.	TRBV19	TRBD1	TGTGCCAGTAGTACCCAGGGGGCCGGCTGGGAGCAGTACTTC	CASSTQGAGWEQYF
TRBJ2-1	.	TRBV6-1	TRBD1	TGTGCCAGCAGTACCGGGACAGGGAAATTCTTC	CASSTGTGKFF
TRBJ1-6	.	TRBV5-8	.	TGTGCCAGCAGCCCGCGGGGTACCCTTTCACCCCTCCACTTT	CASSPRGTLSPLHF
TRBJ1-2	.	TRBV20-1	.	TGCAGTGCTCCTCAGGGGTATGGCTACACCTTC	CSAPQGYGYTF
TRBJ2-7	.	TRBV28	TRBD1	TGTGCCAGCAGTCGACAGCCGGGACAGGTATCCTACGAGCAGTACTTC	CASSRQPGQVSYEQYF
TRBJ2-1	.	TRBV2	TRBD2	TGTGCCAGCCGCCGCCCGAGGACGGGAGGACCCAATGAGCAGTTCTTC	CASRRPRTGGPNEQFF
TRBJ2-5	few	TRBV7-9	TRBD1	TGTGCCAGCAGCTTAGTAGGGACAGGGATGAGAGAGACCCAGTACTTC	CASSLVGTGMRETQYF
TRBJ1-1	.	TRBV4-1	.	TGCGCCAGCAGCCAAGATTACGGGACAATGAACACTGAAGCTTTCTTT	CASSQDYGTMNTEAFF
TRBJ2-1	many	TRBV11-2	.	TGTGCCAGCACCACCGGTCCGTTAAACAATGAGCAGTTCTTC	CASTTGPLNNEQFF
TRBJ2-7	.	TRBV27	.	TGTGCCAGCAGTAAGGGGGGGGCAACCTACGAGCAGTACTTC	CASSKGGATYEQYF
TRBJ1-2	.	TRBV11-2	TRBD1	TGTGCCAGCAGCTCCCTACGGACAGGGGGTTTTATTGGCTACACCTTC	CASSSLRTGGFIGYTF
TRBJ1-4	.	TRBV7-2	.	TGTGCCAGCAGGGGGGGGGCAGATGGAAATGAAAAACTGTTTTTT	CASRGGADGNEKLFF
TRBJ1-1	.	TRBV7-2	TRBD1	TGTGCCAGCAGCTTAGGTGGACAGGGGCGTTCGACTGAAGCTTTCTTT	CASSLGGQGRSTEAFF
TRBJ2-7	.	TRBV24-1	TRBD2	TGTGCCACCAGTGCAGGGCGGGGGATAGCCAACTACGAGCAGTACTTC	CATSAGRGIANYEQYF
TRBJ2-7	.	TRBV28	TRBD1	TGTGCCAGTGGACAGGGAGTAGACGAGCAGTACTTC	CASGQGVDEQYF
TRBJ2-5	once	TRBV3-1/TRBV3-2	.	TGTGCCAGCAGCTTGCGGGGGGACAGTGGAGAGACCCAGTACTTC	CASSLRGDSGETQYF
TRBJ1-1	.	TRBV7-2	.	TGTGCCAGCAGCCAGGAAGGGGGGGGGCTAGTTGAAGCTTTCTTT	CASSQEGGGLVEAFF
TRBJ1-3	.	TRBV5-4	.	TGTGCCAGCAGCTTGCGGGGGACTGGAAACACCATATATTTT	CASSLRGTGNTIYF
TRBJ2-7	few	TRBV28	TRBD1	TGTGCCAGCAGACGGACAGGGGGCTCCTACGAGCAGTACTTC	CASRRTGGSYEQYF
TRBJ2-5	.	TRBV5-1	.	TGCGCCAGCAGCTTGGTCCCAGGGATGACAGAGACCCAGTACTTC	CASSLVPGMTETQYF
TRBJ1-5	once	TRBV27	TRBD1	TGTGCCAGCAGTCCCGGACAGGGATGGCAGCCCCAGCATTTT	CASSPGQGWQPQHF